The entry below describes one T cell receptor (beta chain). The antigen is unknown. The source of the sample is a study of long-term antiretroviral therapy in people with HIV. Study-wide findings and caveats: Repertoires with HIV possessed tighter CDR3 length spans than those of controls. Subsequent to ART, diversity was augmented yet persisted below that of transplant donor controls.

V dropped 3 bases and J dropped 0; count of bases not matched to a gene: 7. This CDR3 has 17 amino acids. CDR1 and CDR2 from the germline V gene are LGHNA and YNFKEQ. At survey level, the immunoSEQ assay was run in its v3.0 version. Sequencing was performed with immunoSEQ multiplex PCR; in TCRdb, only in-frame clones are kept and a portion is missing. Seen here are approximately 21,000 clones, about 81% observed once, and the top ten hold 6% to 8%. The sequenced sample was unsorted PBMCs, obtained 1.5 years after starting antiretroviral therapy. The origin of this receptor is a man younger than 45 with HIV. The V and J genes are TRBV4-2 and TRBJ2-3; 9 bases line up with TRBD1. CDR3 coding DNA: TGTGCCAGCAGCCAGTATGGACAGGGGACGAGCACAGATACGCAGTATTTT. Amino acids: CASSQYGQGTSTDTQYF.